The next 25 T cell receptor beta chains were all read from a single sample in a study of T cell responses to AZD1222 COVID-19 vaccine. Sequencing was performed with immunoSEQ multiplex PCR; in TCRdb, only in-frame clones are kept and a portion is missing. Among about 140,000 clones listed, about 90% were seen once. The source was peripheral blood, collected on day 0 of AZD1222 vaccination. Every receptor here comes from an adult in good health.

The J gene is TRBJ2-7, the V gene TRBV4-1; TRBD2 is a possible D gene (5 bases). V gave up 2 bases and J gave up 2 bases, with 16 bases separating them. This CDR3 region has 16 residues. CDR1 and CDR2 from the germline V gene are MGHRA and YSYEKL. The CDR3 DNA is TGCGCCAGCAGCCAAAATCCCAGCGGCGTGACCTACGAGCAGTACTTC. Amino acid sequence: CASSQNPSGVTYEQYF.

This chain links TRBV6-6 with TRBJ2-1; 15 bases fit TRBD2. CDR1 MNHNY and CDR2 SVGAGI come from the germline V gene (reference sequence). This CDR3 comprises 17 residues. J gave up 6 bases and V 5 bases, and 8 bases lay outside the gene matches. The CDR3 sequence is CASSPGLAGGPVNEQFF. The CDR3 DNA follows: TGTGCCAGCAGTCCGGGACTAGCGGGAGGACCCGTCAATGAGCAGTTCTTC.

In this sample, this clone turned up once. The V and J genes are TRBV6-2 or TRBV6-3 and TRBJ2-1; D gene ambiguous. Trimming took off 2 bases at V and 6 bases at J, with 5 bases between the two ends. The germline V gene has CDR1 MNHEY and CDR2 SVGEGT. This CDR3 is 12 amino acids long. The CDR3 DNA reads as TGTGCCAGCAGTTACACTTTCAATGAGCAGTTCTTC. Residues: CASSYTFNEQFF.

Points on this clone: The germline gene is not matched at one end of the junction; a read error may be the cause. V usage is TRBV7-9 and J usage is TRBJ2-1, with TRBD1 identical over 9 bases. Germline V gives CDR1 SEHNR, CDR2 FQNEAQ (reference sequence). The CDR3 sequence is 12 residues long. The CDR3 reads CASRTTGTGLLF. The CDR3 DNA sequence: TGTGCCAGCAGGACAACCGGGACAGGGTTGCTCTTC.

J is TRBJ1-1 and V is TRBV21-1. TRBV21-1 is deemed a pseudogene. This CDR3 comprises 14 residues. CDR3 in DNA: TGTGCCAGCAGCAAAGTGACGGGTTCAAATGAAGCTTTCTTT. It yields the protein CASSKVTGSNEAFF.

This rearrangement joins TRBV7-8 to TRBJ2-7; no reliable D call. The CDR3 sequence is 13 residues long. Germline CDR1 is SGHVS and CDR2 is FQNEAQ. V dropped 1 base and J dropped 3 bases, with 7 bases sitting between them. CDR3 region: CASSLDQYYEQYF. CDR3 coding DNA: TGTGCCAGCAGCTTAGATCAATACTACGAGCAGTACTTC.

In its sample, this clone was seen once. The rearrangement joins TRBV10-3 to TRBJ2-6; 7 nucleotides agree with TRBD1. The CDR3 length is 17 residues. CDR1 and CDR2 (germline): ENHRY, SYGVKD. Trimming at V came to 5 bases and at J to 1 base, leaving 8 bases not matched to a gene. In DNA form, the CDR3 reads TGTGCCATCAGTTACCTCCGACAGGGTTCTGGGGCCAACGTCCTGACTTTC. This codes for CAISYLRQGSGANVLTF.

This clone was seen a few times. V and J are TRBV28 and TRBJ1-5, with a weak D call TRBD1 (6 bases). The CDR3 contains 15 residues. The V end was cut by 3 bases, the J end by 7 bases, with 16 bases between. Germline values: CDR1 MDHEN, CDR2 SYDVKM. CDR3 amino acids: CASSFYRVERQPQHF. CDR3 bases: TGTGCCAGCAGTTTTTACAGGGTTGAACGACAGCCCCAGCATTTT.

This clone has a single count. V usage is TRBV7-2 and J usage is TRBJ1-6, with no clear D. This CDR3 comprises 15 residues. Trimming left V 4 bases short and J 6 bases short, with 13 bases between. Germline assignment: CDR1 SGHTA and CDR2 FQGNSA. The CDR3 coding sequence is TGTGCCAGCAGCTCAAACCGCTTACGTAATTCACCCCTCCACTTT. It yields the protein CASSSNRLRNSPLHF.

The genes are TRBV4-2 and TRBJ1-4; 9 bases are shared with TRBD1. CDR3 length: 14 amino acids. In germline, CDR1 is LGHNA, CDR2 YNFKEQ. The trim removed 6 bases at V and 6 bases at J, leaving 5 bases unmatched. The CDR3 reads CASRTGTGHEKLFF. In DNA form, the CDR3 reads TGTGCCAGCAGAACCGGGACAGGGCATGAAAAACTGTTTTTT.

The chain employs TRBV7-3 and TRBJ2-7, with TRBD2 identical over 8 bases. The CDR3 is made up of 17 amino acids. The J segment lost 4 bases and the V segment lost 5 bases, leaving 16 bases of the junction unmatched. Germline-derived CDR1 and CDR2 are SGHTA and FQGTGA. The chain's CDR3 is CASSPDGVAGGRYEQYF. The CDR3 DNA follows: TGTGCCAGCAGCCCCGACGGGGTCGCGGGAGGTCGGTACGAGCAGTACTTC. The full variable domain, rest sourced from reference TRBV7-3 and TRBJ2-7, is GAGVSQTPSNKVTEKGKYVELRCDPISGHTALYWYRQSLGQGPEFLIYFQGTGAADDSGLPNDRFFAVRPEGSVSTLKIQRTERGDSAVYLCASSPDGVAGGRYEQYFGPGTRLTVT.

This clone has more than one count but fewer than ten. The chain links TRBV6-5 to TRBJ1-2; 10 nucleotides line up with TRBD1. CDR3 size: 13 residues. V shed 6 bases, J shed 7 bases, and the junction held 5 bases outside the gene matches. Germline V gene sequence: CDR1 MNHEY, CDR2 SVGAGI. The CDR3 region is CASSRGQGLGYTF. The CDR3 DNA is TGTGCCAGCAGCCGGGGACAGGGGCTTGGCTACACCTTC.

The chain couples TRBV19 to TRBJ2-4, with D uncertain. The CDR3 has 16 residues. CDR1 is LNHDA and CDR2 is SQIVND in the germline V gene (reference sequence). V was pared by 1 base and J by 3 bases, with 13 bases between. In DNA form, the CDR3 reads TGTGCCAGTAGTATAGCCCTAGGGTTTGACAAAAACATTCAGTACTTC. It specifies CASSIALGFDKNIQYF.

This chain links TRBV12-3 or TRBV12-4 with TRBJ2-7, with a weak D call TRBD1 (5 bases). The CDR3 is 13 residues long. V was shortened by 5 bases and J by 4 bases, with 12 bases between the two germline ends. For the CDR3, the DNA is TGTGCCAGCAGTCGCAGGGTAGGATACGAGCAGTACTTC. This codes for CASSRRVGYEQYF.

This clone was recorded once. The chain has TRBV2 and TRBJ1-6; tentative D call: TRBD1 (5 bases). V was trimmed by 3 bases and J by 5 bases, leaving 8 bases between them. The CDR3 totals 14 residues. From germline, CDR1 is SNHLY and CDR2 FYNNEI. The DNA for the CDR3 is TGTGCCAGCAGTGAGCCGGGGGATAATTCACCCCTCCACTTT. Translation: CASSEPGDNSPLHF.

The chain carries TRBV6-6 and TRBJ2-2; possibly TRBD2 for D (6 bases). Trimming shortened V by 5 bases and J by 1 base, and 11 bases separated the two germline ends. This CDR3 is 15 amino acids long. The V gene's germline CDR1 is MNHNY and CDR2 SVGAGI (reference sequence). The CDR3 DNA reads as TGTGCCAGCAGTAAGACTAGAGGGAACACCGGGGAGCTGTTTTTT. Its translation is CASSKTRGNTGELFF.

This clone turned up a few times. The V call is TRBV5-4, the J call TRBJ1-2; the D is unclear. The length of the CDR3 is 11 residues. Per the germline V gene, CDR1 is SGHNT and CDR2 is YYREEE (reference sequence). The germline V and J ends were trimmed by 2 bases and 4 bases, with 3 bases remaining between them. CDR3 nucleotide sequence: TGTGCCAGCAGCTTTGGCTATGGCTACACCTTC. Translated: CASSFGYGYTF. The complete variable domain, with remaining parts taken from reference TRBV5-4 and TRBJ1-2, reads ETGVTQSPTHLIKTRGQQVTLRCSSQSGHNTVSWYQQALGQGPQFIFQYYREEENGRGNFPPRFSGLQFPNYSSELNVNALELDDSALYLCASSFGYGYTFGSGTRLTVV.

The CDR3 coding sequence is TGTGCCACTCGACCTAGCGGGGCAGACATGACTAGCACAGATACGCAGTATTTT. This gives the protein CATRPSGADMTSTDTQYF. The chain uses TRBV7-2 and TRBJ2-3, with 9 bases lining up with TRBD2. The germline CDR1 and CDR2 sequences are SGHTA and FQGNSA. The CDR3 loop spans 18 amino acids. The J segment lost 0 bases and the V segment lost 10 bases, leaving 17 bases of the junction unmatched. Together with reference TRBV7-2 and TRBJ2-3, the CDR3 gives the full variable domain: GAGVSQSPSNKVTEKGKDVELRCDPISGHTALYWYRQSLGQGLEFLIYFQGNSAPDKSGLPSDRFSAERTGGSVSTLTIQRTQQEDSAVYLCATRPSGADMTSTDTQYFGPGTRLTVL.

This chain links TRBV29-1 with TRBJ2-1; possibly TRBD2 for D (6 bases). In germline, CDR1 is SQVTM, CDR2 ANQGSEA. The CDR3 spans 15 residues. V was trimmed by 7 bases and J by 7 bases, leaving 23 bases between them. Here the CDR3 reads CSASGTSGGINEQFF. CDR3 in DNA: TGCAGCGCATCCGGGACCAGCGGCGGGATAAATGAGCAGTTCTTC.

This sequence joins TRBV6-2 or TRBV6-3 and TRBJ1-6; 8 nucleotides line up with TRBD1. The germline gives CDR1 MNHEY, CDR2 SVGEGT. V lost 4 bases, J lost 9 bases, and 5 bases stayed unmatched. The CDR3 consists of 14 residues. CDR3 sequence: CASSSWTGISPLHF. The CDR3 coding sequence is TGTGCCAGCAGTTCTTGGACAGGGATTTCACCCCTCCACTTT.

The chain recombines TRBV7-2 with TRBJ1-2; 7 bases fit TRBD1. CDR1 and CDR2 from the germline V gene are SGHTA and FQGNSA. Trimming took 4 bases from V and 8 from J; bases not matched to a gene: 7. This CDR3 has 13 residues. For the CDR3, the DNA is TGTGCCAGCAGCTACGACAGGGCCGACGGCTACACCTTC. Amino acids: CASSYDRADGYTF.

V gene TRBV29-1 combines with J gene TRBJ1-3; no definite D call. The CDR3 covers 12 residues. V was pared by 7 bases and J by 3 bases, with 10 bases between. Germline V lookup: CDR1 SQVTM, CDR2 ANQGSEA. The CDR3 DNA is TGCAGCGCTGAGATTATTGGAAACACCATATATTTT. Translating it yields CSAEIIGNTIYF.

The chain carries TRBV2 and TRBJ1-2, with TRBD1 as a possible D gene (6 bases). This CDR3 is 13 amino acids long. The V end lost 6 bases, the J end lost 5 bases, and 13 bases lay between the germline ends. Germline values: CDR1 SNHLY, CDR2 FYNNEI. The CDR3 bases are TGTGCCAGCAGCGACCAGGGGCGGTATGGCTACACCTTC. It is translated as CASSDQGRYGYTF.

The chain is built from TRBV3-1 (or the pseudogene TRBV3-2) and TRBJ2-1; the match to TRBD1 covers 7 bases. V dropped 4 bases and J dropped 1; count of bases not matched to a gene: 4. The CDR3 is made up of 15 amino acids. Germline loops: CDR1 LGHDT, CDR2 YNNKEL (reference sequence). In DNA, the CDR3 is TGTGCCAGCAGCCTAAGACAGGGTTCCTACAATGAGCAGTTCTTC. It specifies CASSLRQGSYNEQFF.

The V call is TRBV6-5, the J call TRBJ2-2; a weak D match, TRBD1 (5 bases). CDR1 and CDR2 from the germline V gene are MNHEY and SVGAGI. The CDR3 has 14 residues. V was pared by 8 bases and J by 3 bases, with 13 bases between. In DNA, the CDR3 is TGTGCCAGCCGTCAGGGCACCGACACCGGGGAGCTGTTTTTT. Translation: CASRQGTDTGELFF.